The 9 T cell receptor beta chains below all came from one sample that was sequenced in a study of cytomegalovirus exposure and HLA in healthy donors. Amplification used 60 Vbeta primers and 13 Jbeta primers. The protocol was immunoSEQ multiplex PCR, while the TCRdb copy is restricted to in-frame clones and leaves out a portion. This table has about 97,000 clones, over 75% appearing once. The specimen was PBMCs. These receptors were taken from a man in his forties in good health and CMV-seropositive.

J is TRBJ1-3 and V is TRBV4-1; unclear D gene. CDR1 is MGHRA and CDR2 is YSYEKL in the germline V gene. This CDR3 is 16 amino acids long. The V end lost 0 bases, the J end lost 3 bases, and 12 bases lay between the germline ends. This CDR3 reads CASSQEYRVRGNTIYF. CDR3 in DNA: TGCGCCAGCAGCCAAGAATATCGGGTGCGTGGAAACACCATATATTTT.

The chain recombines TRBV19 with TRBJ2-2; D uncertain. The V gene's germline CDR1 is LNHDA and CDR2 SQIVND (reference sequence). Deletions cut 5 bases from V and 1 base from J, with 8 bases between. This CDR3 contains 14 residues. CDR3 in amino acids: CASSPPVNTGELFF. The CDR3 DNA is TGTGCCAGTAGTCCACCAGTGAACACCGGGGAGCTGTTTTTT.

V gene TRBV19 combines with J gene TRBJ2-3; the D gene is possibly TRBD2 (7 bases). Looked up from germline, CDR1 is LNHDA and CDR2 is SQIVND (reference sequence). CDR3 length: 15 residues. Trimming left V 7 bases short and J 7 bases short, with 21 bases between. The CDR3 DNA reads as TGTGCCAGTACTCCTTCCGGGGGGCCTAGAAATACGCAGTATTTT. This sequence encodes CASTPSGGPRNTQYF.

The chain is built from TRBV11-2 and TRBJ1-1, with TRBD1 identical over 8 bases. Germline V gene data show CDR1 as SGHAT and CDR2 as FQNNGV. V dropped 5 bases and J dropped 1; count of bases not matched to a gene: 6. This CDR3 comprises 15 residues. As DNA, the CDR3 is TGTGCCAGCAGCGAACGGACAGGGACGAACACTGAAGCTTTCTTT. It translates to CASSERTGTNTEAFF. Full variable domain (missing parts from reference TRBV11-2 and TRBJ1-1): EAGVAQSPRYKIIEKRQSVAFWCNPISGHATLYWYQQILGQGPKLLIQFQNNGVVDDSQLPKDRFSAERLKGVDSTLKIQPAKLEDSAVYLCASSERTGTNTEAFFGQGTRLTVV.

The chain employs TRBV7-2 and TRBJ1-1; 8 bases are shared with TRBD1. Germline V CDR1 and CDR2: SGHTA, FQGNSA. This CDR3 is 13 amino acids long. The trim removed 5 bases at V and 2 bases at J, leaving 1 base unmatched. The CDR3 spells CASSGQGNTEAFF. CDR3 nucleotide sequence: TGTGCCAGCAGCGGACAGGGAAACACTGAAGCTTTCTTT.

This clone was counted only a few times. V is TRBV6-5 and J is TRBJ2-7; D may be TRBD1 (6 bases). This CDR3 is 14 amino acids long. Germline CDR1 and CDR2: MNHEY and SVGAGI. The V gene lost 8 bases and the J gene lost 4 bases, with 18 bases spanning the gap. This CDR3 reads CASLLPQGRYEQYF. The CDR3 bases are TGTGCCAGCCTCCTTCCCCAGGGGCGGTACGAGCAGTACTTC.

This rearrangement joins TRBV18 to TRBJ2-7, with 7 bases fitting TRBD1. The CDR3 totals 14 residues. Germline lookup yields CDR1 KGHSH and CDR2 LQKENI. The V segment lost 4 bases and the J segment 2 bases; nucleotides outside the gene matches: 5. The DNA of the CDR3 is TGTGCCAGCTCACGGCCGACAGGGACCTACGAGCAGTACTTC. Residues: CASSRPTGTYEQYF.

J is TRBJ1-2 and V is TRBV15; 9 nucleotides agree with TRBD1. With V trimmed by 1 base and J by 2 bases, 2 bases remained unmatched. Germline V CDR1 and CDR2: LNHNV, YYDKDF (reference sequence). This CDR3 has 15 amino acids. This CDR3 is CATSRGGQGNYGYTF. The CDR3 DNA reads as TGTGCCACCAGCAGAGGTGGACAGGGGAACTATGGCTACACCTTC.

The chain combines TRBV5-6 with TRBJ2-3, with TRBD2 as a possible D gene (6 bases). This CDR3 has 15 residues. V dropped 0 bases and J dropped 6 bases, with 14 bases sitting between them. CDR1 and CDR2 from the germline V gene are SGHDT and YYEEEE. The CDR3 protein is CASSLVDSGGDTQYF. CDR3 sequence (DNA): TGTGCCAGCAGCTTGGTCGATAGTGGGGGGGATACGCAGTATTTT.